This entry is about one TCR beta chain. It has no known antigen specificity. No quality values exist for individual bases; no much larger clone is one base distant. The CDR3 measures 11 amino acids from cysteine to phenylalanine. The read is trimmed to its CDR3 DNA, 33 bases read in frame from base 1. Trimming removed 8 bases from V and 3 bases from J, leaving 8 bases between the germline ends. TCRbeta CDR3 regions were amplified from genomic DNA using the immunoSEQ Assay, a bias-controlled multiplex PCR. On the authors' methods: Nucleated cell counts per sample were estimated from amplification of reference gene primers within the assay. To quantify the absolute abundance of each unique TCRbeta CDR3 rearrangement, sequence reads were collapsed and filtered. For each sample, productive Simpson clonality was calculated as the square root of Simpson's diversity index over productive rearrangements. The table comes from immuneACCESS by way of TCRdb, which keeps in-frame sequences with V and J called. Part of the clones is missing from these tables; in studies checked, under half for an unresolved V gene and the rest for unknown reasons. D and trimming were read from the DNA, whereas the V and J calls and clone size are those reported in that table. Counted in this sample were about 230,000 clones; around four fifths of them appeared once. Approximately 2.6% of the sample rests with the top ten.

The source of the sample is a study of blood T cell repertoires in COVID-19 (dated by TCRdb to the early 2020s). Some background on the complete study: Collaborator samples came from the United States, Italy and Spain and covered acute and convalescent phases of COVID-19. The material from the prospective study consisted of cDNA or gDNA derived from T cells, B-cell-depleted T cells, or PBMCs. The repertoires were released in a freely available public database meant as a resource for research on the immune response to SARS-CoV-2. Where available, HLA class I and class II types were taken from metadata supplied by the sample provider and were not determined by assay-based typing. The sample metadata nearly always contained a de-identified subject ID, COVID-19 status, age in years and sex. The samples were drawn from the first 160 participants of the ongoing ImmuneRACE study and from 1,254 subjects provided by 6 global collaborators. Subjects who had been exposed to COVID-19, were actively infected with it, or had recovered from it provided the deeply sampled blood TCRbeta repertoires that made up the dataset. Results and caveats for the whole study, not just this receptor: The quantity of clinical and demographic metadata differed by source and by participant and was supplied without curation.

The collaborating institutions used their own protocols to collect whole blood in K2EDTA tubes. Collaborator samples were shipped for TCRbeta analysis as frozen whole blood, isolated PBMCs, or DNA extracted from either sample type. The sequenced material came from peripheral blood. The chain joins TRBV5-3 to TRBJ1-1; the D gene is possibly TRBD1, with 6 bases matching. TRBV5-3 is annotated as an ORF whose role is uncertain. This TCR was recovered from a woman aged 70-85 years with active or convalescent COVID-19. The CDR3 region has the sequence CASRGYTEAFF. The DNA is as follows: TGTGCCAGCAGGGGATACACTGAAGCTTTCTTT.